This TCR beta chain was captured by sequencing in a study of T cell changes during pregnancy in multiple sclerosis. Germline assignment: CDR1 SEHNR and CDR2 FQNEAQ (reference sequence). The ends lost 4 bases at V and 7 bases at J; junction bases unmatched: 9. CDR3 length: 15 amino acids. Sequenced by immunoSEQ multiplex PCR; TCRdb stores in-frame clones only, minus some. The table lists approximately 84,000 clones, less than 95% of them singletons. J is TRBJ1-2 and V is TRBV7-9, with 10 bases identical to TRBD1. This sequence originates from a female donor with multiple sclerosis, enrolled in a pregnancy study. This specimen consisted of peripheral blood, obtained in the third trimester of pregnancy. The CDR3 is CASSSGDRGFSGYTF. CDR3 DNA: TGTGCCAGCAGCTCAGGGGACAGGGGTTTCAGTGGCTACACCTTC.